One T cell receptor (beta chain) is described in this entry. Its antigen is not known. This sample was included in a study of beta chain features in type 1 diabetes. The whole isolated RNA underwent reverse transcription, so sequencing captured expressed TCRB transcripts. Generated by immunoSEQ multiplex PCR, the TCRdb table keeps only in-frame clones and is missing some. This sample has roughly 150,000 clones; roughly 9% occur once, and the top ten carry 0.65% to 0.9%. Study-wide findings and caveats: The VDJ junctions of type 1 diabetes patients carried fewer insertions and more deletions. Researchers report that Type 1 diabetes patients had moderately but significantly shorter TCRB CDR3s across all four CD4+ subsets. Whether HLA type influences TCRB rearrangement remained unresolved here. The study found that naive, central memory and Treg TCRB repertoires appeared more similar in patients than in healthy donors.

There was one heparinised blood draw per donor, averaging roughly 0.12 L. In germline, CDR1 is SGDLS, CDR2 YYNGEE. The length of the CDR3 is 13 residues. V shed 3 bases and J shed 8 bases, with 14 bases lying between them. The sample was central memory CD4+ T cells from blood. The chain uses TRBV9 and TRBJ1-1; perhaps TRBD1 as D (5 bases). The receptor was isolated from a woman aged 25 to 45 with type 1 diabetes. This CDR3 reads CASSAGVAGEAFF. In nucleotides, the CDR3 is TGTGCCAGCAGCGCTGGGGTCGCAGGGGAAGCTTTCTTT.